This T cell receptor (beta chain) was sequenced in a study of T cell changes during pregnancy in multiple sclerosis. Trimming pared 1 base from V and 9 bases from J, leaving 13 bases between. The CDR3 is made up of 14 amino acids. Germline V gene data show CDR1 as LNHDA and CDR2 as SQIVND (reference sequence). The table came from immunoSEQ multiplex PCR; TCRdb's copy has only in-frame clones and leaves some out. The data hold about 48,000 clones, with around 92% observed a single time. The receptor's source is a female donor in good health, enrolled as a control in a pregnancy study. The specimen was CD4+ T cells from peripheral blood mononuclear cells, collected in the second trimester of pregnancy. This sequence joins TRBV19 and TRBJ2-1; D call uncertain. The CDR3 DNA reads as TGTGCCAGTAGTATAGGAACGACAAGCCGTGAGCAGTTCTTC. Protein product: CASSIGTTSREQFF.